The 29 T cell receptor beta chains below come from one sample, sequenced in a study of CD8+CD57+ T cells in acquired aplastic anemia. Before being chosen for sequencing, patients had shown CD8+CD57+ cell expansion by flow cytometry. Template material for TCR beta VDJ and CDR3 profiling consisted of genomic DNA. TCRdb fed the reads into MiXCR, producing one record per CDR3 protein. The sample shows hundreds of thousands of distinct CDR3 sequences, around 32% of them seen only once. Sequenced: sorted CD4+, CD8+, or CD8+CD57+ T cells (not recorded which) from PBMCs. These receptors came from a human donor with aplastic anemia.

This clonotype was recorded many times. The rearrangement joins TRBV6-1 to TRBJ1-6; D perhaps matches TRBD1 (5 bases). Trimming removed 3 bases from V and 7 bases from J, with 13 bases in between. This CDR3 has 15 amino acids. Germline CDR1 MNHNS, CDR2 SASEGT. The CDR3 region has the DNA TGTGCCAGCAGTGAGGGACGGCCCACGAATTCACCCCTCCACTTT. It specifies CASSEGRPTNSPLHF.

The chain uses TRBV19 and TRBJ1-2; no clear D gene. Between the trimmed V and J ends, which lost 2 bases and 6 bases, there was a span of 10 bases. The CDR3 is made up of 13 amino acids. The V gene's germline CDR1 is LNHDA and CDR2 SQIVND (reference sequence). CDR3 DNA: TGTGCCAGTAGTATATCGTTCTCGGATGGCTACACCTTC. This sequence encodes CASSISFSDGYTF.

This clonotype showed up just a few times. The chain is built from TRBV10-3 and TRBJ1-1, with D possibly TRBD1 on 5 matching bases. Trimming took 6 bases from V and 4 from J, leaving 15 bases between them. Germline CDR1 reads ENHRY; CDR2 reads SYGVKD. The CDR3 loop spans 14 amino acids. The CDR3 here is CAIRETVMSTEAFF. For the CDR3, the DNA is TGTGCCATCAGAGAGACAGTCATGAGCACTGAAGCTTTCTTT.

V gene TRBV20-1 combines with J gene TRBJ2-1; 9 nucleotides line up with TRBD2. V was clipped by 1 base and J by 8 bases; unmatched bases: 12. CDR1 and CDR2 (germline): DFQATT, SNEGSKA (reference sequence). The CDR3 runs 16 residues. The CDR3 DNA sequence: TGCAGTGCTAGAGGCCCCCACTTAGCGGGGGCGGATGAGCAGTTCTTC. As protein: CSARGPHLAGADEQFF.

The table lists this clonotype with many counts. V gene TRBV7-9 combines with J gene TRBJ2-3; TRBD2 matches at 7 bases. The CDR3 sequence is 15 residues long. Per the germline V gene, CDR1 is SEHNR and CDR2 is FQNEAQ (reference sequence). With 10 bases clipped from V and 0 bases from J, the junction kept 10 bases outside the gene matches. CDR3: CAITSAGASTDTQYF. CDR3 coding DNA: TGTGCCATCACTAGCGCCGGTGCTAGCACAGATACGCAGTATTTT.

The rearrangement joins TRBV19 to TRBJ1-5, with TRBD1 matching over 8 bases. The CDR3 has 12 residues. Trimming took 7 bases from V and 6 from J; bases not matched to a gene: 2. From germline, CDR1 is LNHDA and CDR2 SQIVND (reference sequence). The CDR3 DNA reads as TGTGCCAGTATGGACAGGGTTCAGCCCCAGCATTTT. It specifies CASMDRVQPQHF.

This clonotype was counted many times. V is TRBV10-1 and J is TRBJ2-7; D unclear. The germline V gene has CDR1 WNHNN and CDR2 SYGVQD (reference sequence). The V end was cut by 3 bases, the J end by 0 bases, with 9 bases between. The CDR3 totals 14 residues. The CDR3 DNA is TGCGCCAGCAGTGAACCAGGTAGCTCCTACGAGCAGTACTTC. It specifies CASSEPGSSYEQYF.

In this sample, this clonotype turned up many times. CDR3 residues: CASSLMGGATDTQYF. The CDR3 DNA reads TGTGCCAGCAGCTTAATGGGGGGGGCCACAGATACGCAGTATTTT. The chain couples TRBV7-3 to TRBJ2-3, with D possibly being TRBD2 (7 bases). In germline, CDR1 is SGHTA, CDR2 FQGTGA. The CDR3 is made up of 15 amino acids. Trimming shortened V by 1 base and J by 2 bases, and 10 bases separated the two germline ends. Combining the CDR3 with reference TRBV7-3 and TRBJ2-3 gives the whole variable domain GAGVSQTPSNKVTEKGKYVELRCDPISGHTALYWYRQSLGQGPEFLIYFQGTGAADDSGLPNDRFFAVRPEGSVSTLKIQRTERGDSAVYLCASSLMGGATDTQYFGPGTRLTVL.

Many counts were recorded for this clonotype. The gene calls are TRBV2 and TRBJ2-7, with 8 positions matching TRBD2. This CDR3 comprises 14 residues. V shed 2 bases, J shed 6 bases, and the junction held 6 bases outside the gene matches. Germline V gene sequence: CDR1 SNHLY, CDR2 FYNNEI. CDR3 loop: CASSEFGGEAEQYF. CDR3 DNA sequence: TGTGCCAGCAGTGAATTCGGGGGGGAGGCCGAGCAGTACTTC.

This clonotype has only a few counts. The chain links TRBV2 to TRBJ1-5; D not resolved. V lost 0 bases, J lost 4 bases, and 13 bases lay in between. The CDR3 loop spans 16 amino acids. Per the germline V gene, CDR1 is SNHLY and CDR2 is FYNNEI. The CDR3 coding sequence is TGTGCCAGCAGTGAAGCCGTCTCGGCAGTTAATCAGCCCCAGCATTTT. This sequence encodes CASSEAVSAVNQPQHF.

As to this clonotype: A read error may explain this, as a much larger clone is one base away. V gene TRBV4-1 combines with J gene TRBJ1-2; no firm D call. Germline lookup yields CDR1 MGHRA and CDR2 YSYEKL. CDR3 length: 14 amino acids. The CDR3 protein is CASSQARTDYGCTF. The CDR3 DNA follows: TGCGCCAGCAGCCAAGCAAGGACGGACTATGGCTGCACCTTC.

On this clonotype: With a much larger clone just one base away, this may be a read error. The chain joins TRBV12-3 or TRBV12-4 to TRBJ1-2, with D possibly TRBD1 on 5 matching bases. This CDR3 has 13 residues. The V end was cut by 4 bases, the J end by 3 bases, with 9 bases between. The CDR3 protein is CASSSTRDYGYTF. The DNA for the CDR3 is TGTGCCAGCAGTTCCACCAGGGACTATGGCTACACCTTC.

The chain recombines TRBV25-1 with TRBJ1-3, with 9 nucleotides matching TRBD1. V shed 11 bases and J 4 bases; nucleotides not matched to a gene: 15. The CDR3 consists of 16 residues. The germline CDR1 and CDR2 sequences are MGHDK and SYGVNS. The CDR3 loop is CAWSVQQGAQGNTIYF. The DNA for the CDR3 is TGTGCCTGGAGTGTACAACAGGGGGCGCAAGGAAACACCATATATTTT.

The chain has TRBV10-2 and TRBJ1-6; a weak D match, TRBD1 (5 bases). V lost 7 bases to trimming and J lost 7 bases, with 17 bases between them. CDR1 is WSHSY and CDR2 is SAAADI in the germline V gene. The CDR3 has 15 amino acids. The CDR3 DNA sequence: TGCGCCAGCACCTCCGAGGGGCGCTTAAATTCACCCCTCCACTTT. Protein product: CASTSEGRLNSPLHF.

V and J are TRBV5-1 and TRBJ2-7; perhaps D is TRBD1 or TRBD2 (6 bases each). V was clipped by 10 bases and J by 3 bases, with 23 bases between them. This CDR3 is 15 amino acids long. Germline CDR1 is SGHRS and CDR2 is YFSETQ. In nucleotides, the CDR3 is TGCGCCGAACGGGGGTGGAGGGACACTAACTACGAGCAGTACTTC. This translates into CAERGWRDTNYEQYF.

The CDR3 loop reads CREGGAGYTF. The CDR3 DNA is TGCAGGGAGGGAGGGGCCGGCTACACCTTC. The chain employs TRBV29-1 and TRBJ1-2; a possible D gene is TRBD1 (5 bases). CDR1 and CDR2 (germline): SQVTM, ANQGSEA. The CDR3 totals 10 residues.

The chain joins TRBV30 to TRBJ2-3, with D unclear. Germline V CDR1 and CDR2: GTSNPN, SVGIG (reference sequence). The CDR3 has 14 amino acids. V was clipped by 0 bases and J by 4 bases, with 11 bases between them. CDR3 loop: CAWSVRVNADTQYF. The CDR3 nucleotides are TGTGCCTGGAGTGTGAGAGTAAACGCAGATACGCAGTATTTT.

Worth noting for this clonotype: A junction boundary mismatches the germline segment, possibly from a read error. The rearrangement joins TRBV19 to TRBJ2-7; 9 bases map to TRBD1. Germline V gives CDR1 LNHDA, CDR2 SQIVND (reference sequence). The CDR3 is made up of 16 amino acids. CDR3 amino acids: CASSKLTGGSSYGQYF. The CDR3 DNA is TGTGCCAGTAGTAAACTGACAGGGGGATCTTCCTACGGGCAGTACTTC.

V is TRBV2 and J is TRBJ2-7, with 15 bases lining up with TRBD2. Trimming removed 6 bases from V and 7 bases from J; junction bases left unmatched: 7. Germline V lookup: CDR1 SNHLY, CDR2 FYNNEI. CDR3 length: 15 amino acids. In nucleotides, the CDR3 is TGTGCCAGCAGGGGACTAGCGGGAGGTCGGGGGGAGCAGTACTTC. Translation: CASRGLAGGRGEQYF.

J is TRBJ2-7 and V is TRBV7-9; 7 nucleotides line up with TRBD1. The V and J ends lost 6 bases and 3 bases, in that order; junction bases with no gene match: 11. Germline lookup yields CDR1 SEHNR and CDR2 FQNEAQ (reference sequence). This CDR3 has 15 residues. The CDR3 sequence is CASSYPRQGDYEQYF. CDR3 nucleotides: TGTGCCAGCAGTTACCCTCGACAGGGTGACTACGAGCAGTACTTC.

This clonotype has only a few counts. The chain combines TRBV30 with TRBJ1-2; tentatively, D is TRBD1 (6 bases). The CDR3 consists of 11 residues. Trimming left V 3 bases short and J 4 bases short, with 6 bases between. Germline values: CDR1 GTSNPN, CDR2 SVGIG (reference sequence). The CDR3 loop reads CAWSRGYGYTF. The CDR3 nucleotides are TGTGCCTGGAGCAGGGGCTATGGCTACACCTTC.

This clonotype was observed many times. The chain is built from TRBV20-1 and TRBJ1-6; tentative D call: TRBD1 (6 bases). With 3 bases removed from V and 5 bases from J, the gap between germline ends came to 11 bases. The germline CDR1 and CDR2 sequences are DFQATT and SNEGSKA (reference sequence). CDR3 length: 14 amino acids. CDR3 DNA: TGCAGTGCTAGTCCGGACAGAGATAATTCACCCCTCCACTTT. Its protein product is CSASPDRDNSPLHF.

This clonotype was picked up many times. This chain links TRBV29-1 with TRBJ1-1; D is ambiguous. The germline V gene has CDR1 SQVTM and CDR2 ANQGSEA. The CDR3 totals 16 residues. The V end lost 6 bases, the J end lost 6 bases, and 26 bases lay between the germline ends. CDR3 in amino acids: CSVAAMQTVRSAEAFF. CDR3 DNA: TGCAGCGTCGCCGCAATGCAAACAGTGCGCAGCGCTGAAGCTTTCTTT.

The CDR3 sequence: CASSQRTGVNTEAFF. In nucleotides, the CDR3 is TGCGCCAGCAGCCAGCGAACAGGGGTGAACACTGAAGCTTTCTTT. The V call is TRBV4-1, the J call TRBJ1-1; 7 bases are a match to TRBD1. Germline CDR1 reads MGHRA; CDR2 reads YSYEKL. The CDR3 totals 15 residues. V lost 3 bases and J lost 0; bases outside the gene matches: 4.

The chain recombines TRBV2 with TRBJ1-1; 8 positions match TRBD1. This CDR3 has 14 residues. The germline CDR1 and CDR2 sequences are SNHLY and FYNNEI. V dropped 5 bases and J dropped 5; count of bases not matched to a gene: 7. The CDR3 DNA follows: TGTGCCAGCAGTCTGAGGGACAGGAGGACTGAAGCTTTCTTT. Its translation: CASSLRDRRTEAFF.

This clonotype was counted only a few times. The chain combines TRBV20-1 with TRBJ2-7; 7 positions agree with TRBD1. The CDR3 runs to 15 residues. CDR1 and CDR2 (germline): DFQATT, SNEGSKA (reference sequence). Trimming cost V 2 bases and J 4 bases; bases outside gene matches: 11. CDR3 DNA: TGCAGTGCTAGACGGCCCGGGACAGCGCCATACGAGCAGTACTTC. It yields the protein CSARRPGTAPYEQYF.

This clonotype has at least ten counts. The chain recombines TRBV7-2 with TRBJ1-2, with D possibly being TRBD1 (6 bases). CDR3 length: 14 amino acids. From germline, CDR1 is SGHTA and CDR2 FQGNSA. V was trimmed by 2 bases and J by 4 bases, leaving 11 bases between them. Written as DNA, the CDR3 is TGTGCCAGCAGCTTATTGGGGGCGACCTATGGCTACACCTTC. Its translation is CASSLLGATYGYTF.

This chain connects TRBV15 to TRBJ1-3; the D is unclear. V was clipped by 1 base and J by 7 bases, with 8 bases between them. Looked up from germline, CDR1 is LNHNV and CDR2 is YYDKDF (reference sequence). The CDR3 has 13 amino acids. The CDR3 protein is CATSRVEINTIYF. The CDR3 DNA follows: TGTGCCACCAGCAGAGTCGAAATTAACACCATATATTTT.

This clonotype turned up a few times. The gene calls are TRBV11-2 and TRBJ1-1; 8 bases are a match to TRBD1. The junction had 10 bases not matched to a gene; V was cut back by 2 bases and J by 5 bases. The CDR3 is 16 residues long. Germline-derived CDR1 and CDR2 are SGHAT and FQNNGV. The CDR3 loop is CASSLPSGQGRTEAFF. CDR3 bases: TGTGCCAGCAGCTTACCATCAGGACAGGGACGAACTGAAGCTTTCTTT.